These 12 T cell receptor beta chains share one sample of origin, sequenced in a study of a mutant IDH1 vaccine in newly diagnosed glioma. The method was immunoSEQ multiplex PCR; TCRdb's version includes in-frame clones alone and lacks a portion of them. The sample has around 78,000 clones; 91% are singletons. The time point here: week 5, during vaccination. Every single dose of the vaccine, 300 ug of mutant IDH1 20-mer peptide, came with topical imiquimod. Their antigens are not known. The specimen comprised PBMCs, sampled from a glioma patient whose treatment included an IDH1 peptide vaccine. The receptors stem from a woman aged 50 to 60 with glioma.

This chain links TRBV13 with TRBJ2-7; TRBD2 matches 13 bases. Germline loops: CDR1 PRHDT, CDR2 FYEKMQ (reference sequence). With V trimmed by 3 bases and J by 9 bases, 2 bases remained unmatched. The CDR3 extends over 13 amino acids. CDR3 sequence (DNA): TGTGCCAGCAGCTTTGGGACTAGCGGGGCGCAGTACTTC. It yields the protein CASSFGTSGAQYF.

This chain uses TRBV7-6 with TRBJ2-7; 9 positions agree with TRBD2. The V gene end was trimmed by 1 base and the J gene end by 0 bases; junction bases not matched to a gene: 1. This CDR3 comprises 15 residues. CDR1 and CDR2 from the germline V gene are SGHVS and FNYEAQ. For the CDR3, the DNA is TGTGCCAGCAGCTTAGGGCGGGGGGGCTCCTACGAGCAGTACTTC. It specifies CASSLGRGGSYEQYF.

The chain couples TRBV10-2 to TRBJ2-2; no firm D call. V was shortened by 6 bases and J by 0 bases, with 11 bases between the two germline ends. The CDR3 is 15 amino acids. The germline CDR1 and CDR2 sequences are WSHSY and SAAADI. The CDR3: CASRRQASNTGELFF. The CDR3 DNA is TGCGCCAGCAGGAGGCAGGCGTCGAACACCGGGGAGCTGTTTTTT.

CDR3 sequence reads: CASGLIQGQAFF. CDR3 in DNA: TGTGCTAGTGGTTTGATACAGGGTCAAGCTTTCTTT. V and J are TRBV12-5 and TRBJ1-1; a possible D gene is TRBD1 (6 bases). Deletions cut 2 bases from V and 9 bases from J, with 10 bases between. CDR3 length: 12 amino acids. In germline, CDR1 is LGHNT, CDR2 FRNRAP.

CDR3 coding DNA: TGCGCCAGCAGCCACGGACTAGCGGGGGGGAAGTACCAAGAGACCCAGTACTTC. Translated: CASSHGLAGGKYQETQYF. V is TRBV5-1 and J is TRBJ2-5, with TRBD2 identical over 15 bases. Germline assignment: CDR1 SGHRS and CDR2 YFSETQ. This CDR3 has 18 residues. The J segment lost 0 bases and the V segment lost 4 bases, leaving 7 bases of the junction unmatched. Full variable domain (remainder filled in from reference TRBV5-1 and TRBJ2-5): KAGVTQTPRYLIKTRGQQVTLSCSPISGHRSVSWYQQTPGQGLQFLFEYFSETQRNKGNFPGRFSGRQFSNSRSEMNVSTLELGDSALYLCASSHGLAGGKYQETQYFGPGTRLLVL.

The rearrangement joins TRBV6-5 to TRBJ1-2; D is undetermined. CDR1 MNHEY and CDR2 SVGAGI come from the germline V gene. V lost 3 bases, J lost 8 bases, and 13 bases lay in between. The CDR3 length is 13 residues. CDR3 nucleotide sequence: TGTGCCAGCAGTTATCGAGTAGGTTCCGGCTACACCTTC. It yields the protein CASSYRVGSGYTF.

V is TRBV11-2 and J is TRBJ2-3; a possible D gene is TRBD2 (6 bases). The V gene lost 1 base and the J gene lost 4 bases, with 12 bases spanning the gap. Germline V gene sequence: CDR1 SGHAT, CDR2 FQNNGV. CDR3 size: 15 residues. Here the CDR3 reads CASSLVPRRADTQYF. The CDR3 region has the DNA TGTGCCAGCAGCTTAGTACCCCGGAGGGCAGATACGCAGTATTTT. Combining the CDR3 with reference TRBV11-2 and TRBJ2-3 gives the whole variable domain EAGVAQSPRYKIIEKRQSVAFWCNPISGHATLYWYQQILGQGPKLLIQFQNNGVVDDSQLPKDRFSAERLKGVDSTLKIQPAKLEDSAVYLCASSLVPRRADTQYFGPGTRLTVL.

The chain employs TRBV2 and TRBJ2-5; 8 nucleotides match TRBD1. The CDR3 totals 14 residues. Trimming at V came to 9 bases and at J to 2 bases, leaving 8 bases not matched to a gene. Germline assignment: CDR1 SNHLY and CDR2 FYNNEI. For the CDR3, the DNA is TGTGCCAGGAGGGCAGGGGGCTGGCAAGAGACCCAGTACTTC. It specifies CARRAGGWQETQYF. Combining the CDR3 with reference TRBV2 and TRBJ2-5 gives the whole variable domain EPEVTQTPSHQVTQMGQEVILRCVPISNHLYFYWYRQILGQKVEFLVSFYNNEISEKSEIFDDQFSVERPDGSNFTLKIRSTKLEDSAMYFCARRAGGWQETQYFGPGTRLLVL.

This chain connects TRBV13 to TRBJ2-7; D call uncertain. Germline CDR1 PRHDT, CDR2 FYEKMQ (reference sequence). V lost 5 bases to trimming and J lost 6 bases, with 8 bases between them. The CDR3 consists of 11 residues. The CDR3 nucleotides are TGTGCCAGCAGCGTGTTTGGCGAGCAGTACTTC. Its translation is CASSVFGEQYF.

The chain employs TRBV30 and TRBJ2-2; a weak D match, TRBD1 (5 bases). V was cut by 3 bases and J by 7 bases, with 15 bases left in between. From germline, CDR1 is GTSNPN and CDR2 SVGIG (reference sequence). The CDR3 extends over 14 amino acids. The CDR3 DNA is TGTGCCTGGAGCCTAGGACAACCGTACGGGGAGCTGTTTTTT. Its translation: CAWSLGQPYGELFF.

The V and J genes are TRBV27 and TRBJ1-5; D perhaps matches TRBD1 (5 bases). The CDR3 runs 12 residues. With 9 bases removed from V and 9 bases from J, the gap between germline ends came to 15 bases. Germline assignment: CDR1 MNHEY and CDR2 SMNVEV (reference sequence). The CDR3, as DNA: TGTGCCAGTGCTCAAGGGGATCGGCCCCAGCATTTT. Residues: CASAQGDRPQHF.

The chain is built from TRBV9 and TRBJ1-5, with unresolved D. Germline-derived CDR1 and CDR2 are SGDLS and YYNGEE. The CDR3 consists of 15 residues. The V end was cut by 2 bases, the J end by 0 bases, with 9 bases between. In nucleotides, the CDR3 is TGTGCCAGCAGCGTCGGAGACCATAGCAATCAGCCCCAGCATTTT. This gives the protein CASSVGDHSNQPQHF.